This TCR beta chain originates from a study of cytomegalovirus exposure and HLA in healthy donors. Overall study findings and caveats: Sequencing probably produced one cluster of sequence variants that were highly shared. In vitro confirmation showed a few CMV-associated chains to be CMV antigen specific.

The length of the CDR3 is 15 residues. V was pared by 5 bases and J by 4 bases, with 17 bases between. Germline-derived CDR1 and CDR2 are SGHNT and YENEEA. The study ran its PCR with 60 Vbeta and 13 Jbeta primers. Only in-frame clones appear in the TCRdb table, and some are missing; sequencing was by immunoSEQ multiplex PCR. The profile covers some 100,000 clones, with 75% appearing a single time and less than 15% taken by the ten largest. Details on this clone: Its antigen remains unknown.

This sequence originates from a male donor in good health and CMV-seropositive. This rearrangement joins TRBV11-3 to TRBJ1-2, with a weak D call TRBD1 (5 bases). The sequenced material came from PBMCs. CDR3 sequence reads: CASSLRAGSAYGYTF. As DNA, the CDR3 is TGTGCCAGCAGCCTCAGGGCAGGTTCCGCCTATGGCTACACCTTC.